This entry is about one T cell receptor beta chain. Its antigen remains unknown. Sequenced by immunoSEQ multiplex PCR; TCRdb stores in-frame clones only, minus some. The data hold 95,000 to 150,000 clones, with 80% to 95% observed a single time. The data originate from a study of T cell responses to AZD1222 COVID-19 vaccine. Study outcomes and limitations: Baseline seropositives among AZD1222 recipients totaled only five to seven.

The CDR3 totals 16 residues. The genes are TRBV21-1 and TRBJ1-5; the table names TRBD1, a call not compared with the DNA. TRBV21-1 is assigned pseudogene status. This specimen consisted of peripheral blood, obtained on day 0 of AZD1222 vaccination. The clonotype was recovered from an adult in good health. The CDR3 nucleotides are TGTGCCAGCAGCACCGGGACACCGAATAGCAATCAGCCCCAGCATTTT. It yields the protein CASSTGTPNSNQPQHF.